These 15 T cell receptor beta chains were all obtained from the same sample, sequenced in a study of cytomegalovirus exposure and HLA in healthy donors. This PCR relied on a set of 60 Vbeta primers and 13 Jbeta primers. The protocol was immunoSEQ multiplex PCR, while the TCRdb copy is restricted to in-frame clones and leaves out a portion. Of fewer than 200,000 clones listed, 81% were seen once; the top ten hold more than 3%. The sequenced material came from PBMCs. The receptors were sampled from a man aged 40-49 years in good health and CMV-seropositive.

J is TRBJ2-3 and V is TRBV5-1; 7 bases map to TRBD1. The CDR3 totals 14 residues. The germline gives CDR1 SGHRS, CDR2 YFSETQ. V shed 3 bases and J 3 bases; nucleotides not matched to a gene: 4. The CDR3: CASSSGTVTDTQYF. The CDR3, as DNA: TGCGCCAGCAGCTCGGGGACAGTAACAGATACGCAGTATTTT.

The V call is TRBV4-1, the J call TRBJ2-3, with D unresolved. This CDR3 spans 14 amino acids. Between the trimmed V and J ends, which lost 1 base and 6 bases, there was a span of 11 bases. CDR1 and CDR2 (germline): MGHRA, YSYEKL. The DNA for the CDR3 is TGCGCCAGCAGCCAAGCTTCTACGGAGGATACGCAGTATTTT. Its translation: CASSQASTEDTQYF.

The chain couples TRBV5-6 to TRBJ2-7, with 8 bases aligning to TRBD2. The CDR3 sequence is 16 residues long. V lost 0 bases to trimming and J lost 4 bases; unmatched junction nucleotides: 9. CDR1 SGHDT and CDR2 YYEEEE come from the germline V gene. The chain's CDR3 is CASSLAWGLVRYEQYF. CDR3 nucleotide sequence: TGTGCCAGCAGCTTGGCCTGGGGACTAGTAAGATACGAGCAGTACTTC.

For the CDR3, the DNA is TGTGCCAGCAGCCGGAGCGGGAGAGGACCAGAATTCTACACCGGGGAGCTGTTTTTT. This translates into CASSRSGRGPEFYTGELFF. The J gene is TRBJ2-2, the V gene TRBV11-2, with TRBD2 matching 8 bases. Trimming took 5 bases from V and 3 from J; bases not matched to a gene: 17. CDR1 is SGHAT and CDR2 is FQNNGV in the germline V gene. The CDR3 contains 19 residues.

This chain uses TRBV18 with TRBJ2-5; D is perhaps TRBD1 (7 bases). The V and J ends lost 3 bases and 5 bases respectively, with 13 bases between them. This CDR3 spans 14 amino acids. Germline V CDR1 and CDR2: KGHSH, LQKENI. The DNA of the CDR3 is TGTGCCAGCTCACCGACAGGGAGCGGGGAGACCCAGTACTTC. Its protein product is CASSPTGSGETQYF.

V is TRBV6-5 and J is TRBJ2-5, with TRBD2 matching over 10 bases. This CDR3 contains 15 residues. Germline CDR1 and CDR2: MNHEY and SVGAGI. With V trimmed by 5 bases and J by 5 bases, 8 bases remained unmatched. The CDR3 reads CASSPSSGRGETQYF. The CDR3 nucleotides are TGTGCCAGCAGTCCCTCTAGCGGGAGAGGGGAGACCCAGTACTTC.

J is TRBJ2-5 and V is TRBV5-1; 9 bases fit TRBD1. V lost 4 bases to trimming and J lost 2 bases; unmatched junction nucleotides: 3. Per the germline V gene, CDR1 is SGHRS and CDR2 is YFSETQ. This CDR3 contains 14 residues. Here the CDR3 reads CASSKDRGQETQYF. The DNA of the CDR3 is TGCGCCAGCAGCAAGGACAGGGGACAAGAGACCCAGTACTTC.

The chain combines TRBV7-7 with TRBJ2-5; weak D call: TRBD2 (5 bases). This CDR3 region has 15 residues. With 5 bases removed from V and 1 base from J, the gap between germline ends came to 14 bases. Germline CDR1 reads SSHAT; CDR2 reads FNYEAQ (reference sequence). CDR3 DNA sequence: TGTGCCAGCAGCCCAACCGGGATCGGCCAAGAGACCCAGTACTTC. Protein: CASSPTGIGQETQYF.

The chain joins TRBV11-2 to TRBJ2-5, with TRBD2 matching over 13 bases. The CDR3 sequence is 19 residues long. The trim removed 4 bases at V and 0 bases at J, leaving 11 bases unmatched. Germline V gene data show CDR1 as SGHAT and CDR2 as FQNNGV. CDR3 nucleotide sequence: TGTGCCAGCAGCTCCCGGACTAGCGGGAGCTCTATGTACCAAGAGACCCAGTACTTC. Protein product: CASSSRTSGSSMYQETQYF.

The chain has TRBV11-2 and TRBJ2-7, with 7 bases identical to TRBD1. The CDR3 is 13 residues long. Germline CDR1 and CDR2: SGHAT and FQNNGV. Trimming took 5 bases from V and 1 from J; bases not matched to a gene: 2. The CDR3: CASSVGQSYEQYF. The CDR3 DNA follows: TGTGCCAGCAGCGTGGGACAGTCCTACGAGCAGTACTTC.

This clone was detected only once. The gene calls are TRBV27 and TRBJ1-1; TRBD1 matches at 9 bases. With 1 base clipped from V and 4 bases from J, the junction kept 1 base outside the gene matches. The CDR3 loop spans 14 amino acids. Germline assignment: CDR1 MNHEY and CDR2 SMNVEV (reference sequence). CDR3: CASSLLDRGTEAFF. The CDR3 DNA is TGTGCCAGCAGTTTATTGGACAGGGGCACTGAAGCTTTCTTT.

This sequence joins TRBV7-9 and TRBJ2-2; maybe TRBD2 (6 bases). CDR1 SEHNR and CDR2 FQNEAQ come from the germline V gene (reference sequence). This CDR3 spans 15 amino acids. V lost 1 base and J 3 bases, leaving 9 bases between the germline ends. The CDR3 loop is CASSLGTIHTGELFF. CDR3 nucleotides: TGTGCCAGCAGCTTAGGGACTATCCACACCGGGGAGCTGTTTTTT.

This clone was counted only a few times. At the DNA level, this CDR3 is encoded by other sequences in the same sample as well. The rearrangement joins TRBV5-1 to TRBJ2-5; D gene uncertain. Germline V gives CDR1 SGHRS, CDR2 YFSETQ. The V gene lost 0 bases and the J gene lost 2 bases, with 5 bases spanning the gap. CDR3 length: 13 residues. The CDR3 region is CASSLGGQETQYF. In DNA form, the CDR3 reads TGCGCCAGCAGCTTGGGCGGTCAAGAGACCCAGTACTTC.

This clone has a handful of counts. Different DNA sequences within this sample yield the same CDR3. The chain uses TRBV6-5 and TRBJ2-1; 9 bases match TRBD2. Germline assignment: CDR1 MNHEY and CDR2 SVGAGI. The ends lost 6 bases at V and 0 bases at J; junction bases unmatched: 3. This CDR3 spans 15 amino acids. The CDR3 loop reads CASSPTSGSYNEQFF. CDR3 nucleotide sequence: TGTGCCAGCAGCCCGACTAGCGGCTCCTACAATGAGCAGTTCTTC.

This clone has a single count. The CDR3 sequence: CASSLERYTLNTEAFF. The DNA of the CDR3 is TGTGCCAGCAGCTTAGAGCGTTATACATTGAACACTGAAGCTTTCTTT. The chain joins TRBV7-9 to TRBJ1-1; D is unclear. This CDR3 has 16 amino acids. Germline V lookup: CDR1 SEHNR, CDR2 FQNEAQ (reference sequence). Trimming removed 1 base from V and 0 bases from J, with 12 bases in between.